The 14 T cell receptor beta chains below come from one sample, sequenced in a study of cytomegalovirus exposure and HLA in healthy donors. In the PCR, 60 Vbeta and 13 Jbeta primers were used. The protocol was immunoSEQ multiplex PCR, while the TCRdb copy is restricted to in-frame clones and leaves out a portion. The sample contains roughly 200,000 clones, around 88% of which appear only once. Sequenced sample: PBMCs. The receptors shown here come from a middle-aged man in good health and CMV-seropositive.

CDR3 in amino acids: CASSSTGTGISYEQYF. DNA of the CDR3: TGTGCCAGCAGCTCCACAGGGACAGGAATCTCGTACGAGCAGTACTTC. The chain has TRBV7-9 and TRBJ2-7; 8 nucleotides line up with TRBD1. CDR1 and CDR2 (germline): SEHNR, FQNEAQ (reference sequence). Trimming removed 4 bases from V and 4 bases from J; junction bases left unmatched: 12. The CDR3 spans 16 residues.

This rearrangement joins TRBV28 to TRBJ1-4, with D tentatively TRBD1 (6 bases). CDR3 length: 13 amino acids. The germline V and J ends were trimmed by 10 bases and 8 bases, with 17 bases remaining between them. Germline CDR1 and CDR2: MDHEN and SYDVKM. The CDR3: CATQGPGREKLFF. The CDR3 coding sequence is TGTGCCACCCAGGGGCCAGGGAGAGAAAAACTGTTTTTT.

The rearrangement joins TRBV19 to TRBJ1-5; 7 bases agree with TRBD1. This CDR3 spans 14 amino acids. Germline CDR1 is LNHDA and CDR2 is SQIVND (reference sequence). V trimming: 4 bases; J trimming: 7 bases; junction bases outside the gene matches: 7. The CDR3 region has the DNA TGTGCCAGTAGTACAACTCAGGGGGACCAGCCCCAGCATTTT. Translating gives CASSTTQGDQPQHF.

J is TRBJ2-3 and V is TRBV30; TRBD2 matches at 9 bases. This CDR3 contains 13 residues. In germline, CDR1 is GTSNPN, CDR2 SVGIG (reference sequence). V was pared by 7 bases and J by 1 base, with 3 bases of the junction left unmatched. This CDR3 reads CASRLAGTDTQYF. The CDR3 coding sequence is TGTGCCTCTCGACTAGCGGGCACAGATACGCAGTATTTT.

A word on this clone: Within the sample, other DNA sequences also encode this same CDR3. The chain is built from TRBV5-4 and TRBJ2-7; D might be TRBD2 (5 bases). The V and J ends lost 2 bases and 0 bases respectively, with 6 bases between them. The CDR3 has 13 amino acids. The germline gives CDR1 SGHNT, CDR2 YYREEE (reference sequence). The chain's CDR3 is CASSLGSSYEQYF. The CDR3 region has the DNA TGTGCCAGCAGCTTAGGGAGCTCCTACGAGCAGTACTTC.

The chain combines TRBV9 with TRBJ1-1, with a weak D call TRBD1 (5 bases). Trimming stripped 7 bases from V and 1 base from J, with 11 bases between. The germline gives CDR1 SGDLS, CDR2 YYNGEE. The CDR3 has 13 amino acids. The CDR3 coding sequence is TGTGCCAGCGGGGGAGGACAGAACACTGAAGCTTTCTTT. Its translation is CASGGGQNTEAFF.

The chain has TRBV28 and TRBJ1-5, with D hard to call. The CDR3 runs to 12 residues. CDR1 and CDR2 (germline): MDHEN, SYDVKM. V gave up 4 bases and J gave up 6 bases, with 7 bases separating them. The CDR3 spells CASSSGSQPQHF. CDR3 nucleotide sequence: TGTGCCAGCAGTTCAGGTAGTCAGCCCCAGCATTTT. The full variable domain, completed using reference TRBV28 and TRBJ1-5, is DVKVTQSSRYLVKRTGEKVFLECVQDMDHENMFWYRQDPGLGLRLIYFSYDVKMKEKGDIPEGYSVSREKKERFSLILESASTNQTSMYLCASSSGSQPQHFGDGTRLSIL.

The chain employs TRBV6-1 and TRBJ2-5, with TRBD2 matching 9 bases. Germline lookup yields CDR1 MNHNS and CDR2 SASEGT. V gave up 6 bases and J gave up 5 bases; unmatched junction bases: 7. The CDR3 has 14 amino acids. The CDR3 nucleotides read TGTGCCAGCAGATTAGCGGGAGCCGGGGAGACCCAGTACTTC. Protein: CASRLAGAGETQYF.

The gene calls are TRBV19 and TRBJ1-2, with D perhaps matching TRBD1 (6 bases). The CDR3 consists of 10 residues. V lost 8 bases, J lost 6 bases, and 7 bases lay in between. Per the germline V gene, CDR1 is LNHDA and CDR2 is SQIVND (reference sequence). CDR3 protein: CASYRDGYTF. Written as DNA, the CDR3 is TGTGCCAGTTACAGGGATGGCTACACCTTC.

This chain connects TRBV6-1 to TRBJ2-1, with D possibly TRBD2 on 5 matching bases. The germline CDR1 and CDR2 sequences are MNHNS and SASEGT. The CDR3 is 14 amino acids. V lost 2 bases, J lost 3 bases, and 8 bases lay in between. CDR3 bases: TGTGCCAGCAGTGAAAACCGGGGCTACAATGAGCAGTTCTTC. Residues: CASSENRGYNEQFF.

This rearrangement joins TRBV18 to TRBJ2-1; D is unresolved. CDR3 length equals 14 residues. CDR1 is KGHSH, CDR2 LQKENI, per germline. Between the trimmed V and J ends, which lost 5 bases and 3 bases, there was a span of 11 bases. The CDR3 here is CASSVSLGYNEQFF. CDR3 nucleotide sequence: TGTGCCAGCTCAGTCAGTCTAGGCTACAATGAGCAGTTCTTC. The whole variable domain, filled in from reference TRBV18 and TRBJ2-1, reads NAGVMQNPRHLVRRRGQEARLRCSPMKGHSHVYWYRQLPEEGLKFMVYLQKENIIDESGMPKERFSAEFPKEGPSILRIQQVVRGDSAAYFCASSVSLGYNEQFFGPGTRLTVL.

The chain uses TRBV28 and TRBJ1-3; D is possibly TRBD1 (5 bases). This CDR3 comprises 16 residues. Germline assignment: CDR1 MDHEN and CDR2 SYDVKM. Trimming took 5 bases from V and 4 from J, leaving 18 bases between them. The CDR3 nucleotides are TGTGCCAGCAGTCCCCCCGGGCGGGGACGGGGAAACACCATATATTTT. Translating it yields CASSPPGRGRGNTIYF.

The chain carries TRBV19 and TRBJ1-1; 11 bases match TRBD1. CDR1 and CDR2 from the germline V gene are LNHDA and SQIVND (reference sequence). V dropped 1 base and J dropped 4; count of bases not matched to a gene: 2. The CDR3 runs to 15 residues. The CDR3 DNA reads TGTGCCAGTAGTATAGGCGGGACAGGGGGCACTGAAGCTTTCTTT. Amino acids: CASSIGGTGGTEAFF.

The DNA of the CDR3 is TGTGCCAGCGGGGCCCGGGAGGGGCAGGAGACCCAGTACTTC. Translated: CASGAREGQETQYF. V gene TRBV19 combines with J gene TRBJ2-5; 8 positions agree with TRBD2. CDR3 length: 14 amino acids. V lost 9 bases to trimming and J lost 5 bases; unmatched junction nucleotides: 11. Germline CDR1 is LNHDA and CDR2 is SQIVND (reference sequence).